This TCR beta chain was identified during a study of blood T cell repertoires in COVID-19. Study background: COVID-19 samples from acute and convalescent phases originated in the United States, Italy and Spain. The analysed material was cDNA or gDNA that came from T cells, B-cell-depleted T cells, or PBMCs.

This CDR3 has 14 amino acids. V dropped 4 bases and J dropped 3; count of bases not matched to a gene: 4. Germline CDR1 MNHEY, CDR2 SVGAGI. Sequenced by immunoSEQ multiplex PCR; TCRdb stores in-frame clones only, minus some. Altogether hundreds of thousands of clones are present, approximately 85% being singletons, with the ten largest covering 7.2%. V gene TRBV6-5 combines with J gene TRBJ2-7, with 9 bases identical to TRBD1. The specimen was peripheral blood. This clonotype was obtained from a human donor in a cohort sampled during active COVID-19. CDR3 region: CASSWGTGFYEQYF. CDR3 bases: TGTGCCAGCAGTTGGGGGACAGGGTTCTACGAGCAGTACTTC.